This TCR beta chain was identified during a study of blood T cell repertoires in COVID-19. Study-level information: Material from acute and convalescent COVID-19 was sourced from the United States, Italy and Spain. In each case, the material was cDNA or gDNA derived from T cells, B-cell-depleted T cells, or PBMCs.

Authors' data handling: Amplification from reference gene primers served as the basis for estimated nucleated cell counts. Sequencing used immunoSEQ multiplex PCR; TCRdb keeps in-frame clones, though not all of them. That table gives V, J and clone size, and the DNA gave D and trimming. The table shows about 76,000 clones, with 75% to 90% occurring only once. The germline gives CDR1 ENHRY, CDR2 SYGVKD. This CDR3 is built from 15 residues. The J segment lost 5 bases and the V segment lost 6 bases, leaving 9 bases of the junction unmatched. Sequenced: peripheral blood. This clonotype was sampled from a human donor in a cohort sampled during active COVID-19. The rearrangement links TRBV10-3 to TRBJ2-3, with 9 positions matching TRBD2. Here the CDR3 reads CAIRGGGGAEDTQYF. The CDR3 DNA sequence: TGTGCCATCAGGGGAGGCGGGGGGGCCGAAGATACGCAGTATTTT.